Listed here is a single T cell receptor beta chain. This sample was included in a study of OX40 agonist ivuxolimab in advanced cancers. The CDR3 covers 15 residues. The J segment lost 7 bases and the V segment lost 3 bases, leaving 6 bases of the junction unmatched. Germline V gene data show CDR1 as MRHNA and CDR2 as SNTAGT. Sequencing used immunoSEQ multiplex PCR; TCRdb keeps in-frame clones, though not all of them. Of over 80,000 clones listed, approximately 90% are singletons. The sequence was collected from an adult with an advanced solid tumor such as melanoma, head and neck, liver or kidney cancer. Source: CD4+ or CD8+ T cells sorted from blood, taken in a trial of the OX40 agonist ivuxolimab. The J gene is TRBJ2-1, the V gene TRBV6-4, with 10 nucleotides matching TRBD1. The CDR3 region is CASSEPGQGLNEQFF. As DNA, the CDR3 is TGTGCCAGCAGTGAGCCGGGACAGGGGCTTAATGAGCAGTTCTTC.